A selection of T cell receptor beta chains follows, all from one sample in a study of blood T cell repertoires in COVID-19. The method was immunoSEQ multiplex PCR; TCRdb's version includes in-frame clones alone and lacks a portion of them. The table includes fewer than 250,000 clones, roughly nine tenths detected once. Sequenced material: peripheral blood. The receptors derive from a man in his sixties who had recovered from COVID-19. Each CDR3 is given with its conserved first and last residue. Each record gives: clone size, CDR3 length, D gene, J gene, V gene, CDR3 DNA, CDR3 protein. The D gene is left open where the match is weak. Clone size is stated in some rows and not others, as once, few, many or a class when expanded.

NA,14,NA,TRBJ1-1,TRBV11-2,TGTGCCAGCAGCTTAGTTGAGGTGAACACTGAAGCTTTCTTT,CASSLVEVNTEAFF
NA,14,NA,TRBJ1-5,TRBV7-2,TGTGCCAGCAGCTTAGGACTCGTAAATCAGCCCCAGCATTTT,CASSLGLVNQPQHF
once,16,NA,TRBJ2-3,TRBV21-1,TGTGCCAGCAGCAAAGCAAAGCGGGGGGGCACAGATACGCAGTATTTT,CASSKAKRGGTDTQYF
NA,13,NA,TRBJ1-2,TRBV28,TGTGCCAGCAGACGGGAAGAACCCTATGGCTACACCTTC,CASRREEPYGYTF
few,17,TRBD1,TRBJ1-3,TRBV3-1/TRBV3-2,TGTGCCAGCAGCCCAGTTTACGGGACAGCCTCTGGAAACACCATATATTTT,CASSPVYGTASGNTIYF
NA,11,NA,TRBJ2-7,TRBV25-1,TGTGCCAGCAGTGAAAGGGGCGAGCAGTACTTC,CASSERGEQYF
NA,14,TRBD2,TRBJ2-2,TRBV19,TGTGCCAGTAGTATCGCTAGCGGACTCGGGGAGCTGTTTTTT,CASSIASGLGELFF
NA,15,TRBD1,TRBJ1-4,TRBV5-4,TGTGCCAGCAGCCCAGGGACAGGGGGATATGAAAAACTGTTTTTT,CASSPGTGGYEKLFF
NA,17,NA,TRBJ2-4,TRBV5-1,TGCGCCAGCAGCTTAGGTAGAGCGGATATAGCCAAAAACATTCAGTACTTC,CASSLGRADIAKNIQYF
NA,19,TRBD2,TRBJ2-1,TRBV7-2,TGTGCCAGCAGCTCGGGACTAGCGGGGACTGGGAGCTCCTACAATGAGCAGTTCTTC,CASSSGLAGTGSSYNEQFF
NA,14,NA,TRBJ1-2,TRBV30,TGTGCCTGGGAGGGGGGGACAAGGAACTATGGCTACACCTTC,CAWEGGTRNYGYTF
NA,17,TRBD1,TRBJ2-7,TRBV5-1,TGCGCCAGCAGCCATAATCCGGGACAGGGGACATCCTACGAGCAGTACTTC,CASSHNPGQGTSYEQYF
NA,16,TRBD2,TRBJ2-7,TRBV4-3,TGCGCCAGCAGCCGGGCCGGGAGGTCGTCCTACTACGAGCAGTACTTC,CASSRAGRSSYYEQYF
few,14,TRBD1,TRBJ2-7,TRBV6-5,TGTGCCAGCAGTAGACAGGGTCCCTCCTACGAGCAGTACTTC,CASSRQGPSYEQYF
NA,15,TRBD2,TRBJ2-7,TRBV9,TGTGCCAGCAGCGTAGGCAGCGGGAGAGGCTACGAGCAGTACTTC,CASSVGSGRGYEQYF
NA,18,TRBD1,TRBJ1-2,TRBV14,TGTGCCAGCAGCCACCGACGGACAGGCGCGGGGGGTAACTATGGCTACACCTTC,CASSHRRTGAGGNYGYTF
NA,12,NA,TRBJ2-2,TRBV12-3/TRBV12-4,TGTGCCAGCAACTTTAACACCGGGGAGCTGTTTTTT,CASNFNTGELFF
NA,15,NA,TRBJ2-7,TRBV6-5,TGTGCCAGCAGTTCGCCCCGGACAGCGGACTACGAGCAGTACTTC,CASSSPRTADYEQYF
few,15,NA,TRBJ1-5,TRBV19,TGTGCCAGTAGGGGGGGGGACCTCGGCTCTCAGCCCCAGCATTTT,CASRGGDLGSQPQHF
NA,13,NA,TRBJ1-5,TRBV27,TGTGCCAGCAGTTCGACAGTCAATCAGCCCCAGCATTTT,CASSSTVNQPQHF
NA,17,NA,TRBJ2-2,TRBV5-1,TGCGCCAGCAGCTTGTCGTCACTAGCAGCCTACACCGGGGAGCTGTTTTTT,CASSLSSLAAYTGELFF
NA,12,TRBD1,TRBJ2-3,TRBV15,TGTGCCACAACAGGGGGCACAGATACGCAGTATTTT,CATTGGTDTQYF
NA,13,NA,TRBJ2-2,TRBV11-2,TGTGCCAGCAGCCAGGACTATGCCGGGGAGCTGTTTTTT,CASSQDYAGELFF
NA,15,NA,TRBJ2-7,TRBV6-2/TRBV6-3,TGTGCCAGCAGCAGACCACAGGGAGCCTTCTACGAGCAGTACTTC,CASSRPQGAFYEQYF
NA,14,TRBD1,TRBJ2-1,TRBV7-2,TGTGCCAGCAGCCCTGGGACAGGACACAATGAGCAGTTCTTC,CASSPGTGHNEQFF
NA,14,TRBD1,TRBJ2-4,TRBV19,TGTGCCAGTAGTATTGGACAGGGTGGAAACATTCAGTACTTC,CASSIGQGGNIQYF
NA,14,TRBD2,TRBJ2-3,TRBV7-3,TGTGCCAGCAGCTTGACTAGCGGGGCAGATACGCAGTATTTT,CASSLTSGADTQYF
NA,19,TRBD2,TRBJ2-1,TRBV27,TGTGCCAGCAGTTTCTCCCCCGGGACTAGCGGGATCTCCTACAATGAGCAGTTCTTC,CASSFSPGTSGISYNEQFF
NA,16,TRBD1,TRBJ1-5,TRBV28,TGTGCCAGCAGTTTGGTGGACAGGGGGCAGGATCAGCCCCAGCATTTT,CASSLVDRGQDQPQHF
NA,13,NA,TRBJ2-6,TRBV20-1,TGCAGTGCTAGTCTTCTGGGGGCCAACGTCCTGACTTTC,CSASLLGANVLTF
NA,15,NA,TRBJ2-4,TRBV11-2,TGTGCCAGCAGCTTAGTAACTAGGATGAGTAACATTCAGTACTTC,CASSLVTRMSNIQYF
NA,15,NA,TRBJ2-5,TRBV5-6,TGTGCCAGCAGCCGTCAGGGGTGGTTAGTAGAGACCCAGTACTTC,CASSRQGWLVETQYF
NA,13,NA,TRBJ1-2,TRBV11-2,TGTGCCAGCAGCCCCGACAGTGACTATGGCTACACCTTC,CASSPDSDYGYTF
NA,16,TRBD2,TRBJ2-1,TRBV19,TGTGCCAGTAGTCCTCATTCACTAGCGGGAGGAGGGGAGCAGTTCTTC,CASSPHSLAGGGEQFF
NA,14,NA,TRBJ1-2,TRBV21-1,TGTGCCAGCAGTTACCTTAGGGGTAACTATGGCTACACCTTC,CASSYLRGNYGYTF
NA,13,NA,TRBJ2-3,TRBV9,TGTGCCAGCAGCGCCGGGATTCCAGATACGCAGTATTTT,CASSAGIPDTQYF
NA,13,NA,TRBJ1-1,TRBV9,TGTGCCAGCAGCGCCTCCGTGAACACTGAAGCTTTCTTT,CASSASVNTEAFF
NA,11,NA,TRBJ2-5,TRBV20-1,TGCAGTGCTATTAGAAGAGAGACCCAGTACTTC,CSAIRRETQYF
NA,13,NA,TRBJ1-1,TRBV6-5,TGTGCCAGCAGTTACACCTATGACACTGAAGCTTTCTTT,CASSYTYDTEAFF
NA,13,TRBD1,TRBJ1-2,TRBV6-5,TGTGCCAGCAGGGGGACAGGGGGCGTTGGCTACACCTTC,CASRGTGGVGYTF
few,14,NA,TRBJ1-5,TRBV23-1,TGCGCCAGCACCCCTAAAGATAGCAATCAGCCCCAGCATTTT,CASTPKDSNQPQHF
few,13,NA,TRBJ1-2,TRBV4-1,TGCGCCAGCAGCCAATCGGGGGTCTATGGCTACACCTTC,CASSQSGVYGYTF